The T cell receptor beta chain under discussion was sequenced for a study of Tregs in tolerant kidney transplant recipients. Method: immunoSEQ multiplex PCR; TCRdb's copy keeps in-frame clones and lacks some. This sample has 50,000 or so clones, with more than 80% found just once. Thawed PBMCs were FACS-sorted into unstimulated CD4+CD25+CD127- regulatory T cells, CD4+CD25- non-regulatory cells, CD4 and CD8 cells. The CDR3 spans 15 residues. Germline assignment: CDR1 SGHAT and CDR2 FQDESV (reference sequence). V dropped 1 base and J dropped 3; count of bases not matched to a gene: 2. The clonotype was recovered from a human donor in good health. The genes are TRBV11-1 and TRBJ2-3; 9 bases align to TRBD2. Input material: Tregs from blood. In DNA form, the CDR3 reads TGTGCCAGCAGCTTAGTTCTAGCGGGGACAGATACGCAGTATTTT. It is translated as CASSLVLAGTDTQYF.